The subject of this entry is one T cell receptor beta chain. Its antigen is still unknown. TCRdb's table, derived via immunoSEQ multiplex PCR, lists solely in-frame clones and lacks some. This sample has almost 750,000 clones; 72% occur once, and the top ten carry under 2%. Trimming shortened V by 4 bases and J by 0 bases, and 10 bases separated the two germline ends. Germline-derived CDR1 and CDR2 are LNHDA and SQIVND (reference sequence). The CDR3 loop spans 14 amino acids. This sample is drawn from a study of shared clonotypes between healthy human individuals. Study-wide results and caveats: Non-shared clonotypes were found to have lower generation probabilities than the clonotypes that were shared by all four of the sorted-subset donors.

The sample consisted of memory CD4+ T cells sorted from blood. Subset of the sample: CD45RA-negative fraction. The sequence was collected from a woman aged 25 to 39 in good health. The chain is built from TRBV19 and TRBJ2-7; D ambiguous. CDR3 residues: CASSKGRDSYEQYF. The CDR3 DNA reads as TGTGCCAGTAGTAAGGGCCGCGACTCCTACGAGCAGTACTTC.